This T cell receptor (beta chain) was recorded in a study of read filtering for tumor transcriptome and immune sequencing. Looking at the study overall: Patients were approximately 17 male and approximately 15 female, mean age approximately 60 years, range roughly 45 to 85. R-ISS stage counts were about eight for I, about 15 for II, 7 for III. Overall study findings and caveats: The sorted CD138-negative fraction was a mixed bone marrow immune population, not purified T cells. Correlation between methods rose after single-read clonotypes were removed.

This library used roughly 400 ng RNA and molecular barcoded adaptors spanning alpha/delta and beta/gamma chains. In TCRdb, the reads were re-called with MiXCR into one record per CDR3 protein. The sample holds some 130,000 distinct CDR3 sequences; 10% to 15% are singletons and the top ten take approximately 9.9%. The CDR3 consists of 14 residues. Germline loops: CDR1 SGHNT, CDR2 YYREEE (reference sequence). V lost 0 bases and J lost 8, with 14 bases in between. On this clonotype: What it binds is unknown.

The specimen was a population of CD138-negative cells sorted from bone marrow. The chain has TRBV5-4 and TRBJ1-1; D perhaps matches TRBD1 (5 bases). This receptor was obtained from a donor aged 40 or older with multiple myeloma. The CDR3 DNA reads as TGTGCCAGCAGCTTGGAGGATATGCAGGGAGAAGCTTTCTTT. Protein: CASSLEDMQGEAFF.